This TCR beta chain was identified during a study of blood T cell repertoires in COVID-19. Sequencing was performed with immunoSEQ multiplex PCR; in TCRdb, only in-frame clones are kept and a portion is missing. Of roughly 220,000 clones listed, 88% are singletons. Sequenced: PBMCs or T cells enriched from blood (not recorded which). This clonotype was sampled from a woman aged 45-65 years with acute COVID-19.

CDR3 protein: CASSLGGLASGEQFF. CDR3 sequence (DNA): TGTGCCAGCAGTTTAGGGGGCCTGGCTAGTGGTGAGCAGTTCTTC. This chain connects TRBV27 to TRBJ2-1; the D gene is possibly TRBD1 (6 bases). CDR1 is MNHEY, CDR2 SMNVEV, per germline (reference sequence). V was trimmed by 2 bases and J by 9 bases, leaving 17 bases between them. The CDR3 has 15 amino acids.